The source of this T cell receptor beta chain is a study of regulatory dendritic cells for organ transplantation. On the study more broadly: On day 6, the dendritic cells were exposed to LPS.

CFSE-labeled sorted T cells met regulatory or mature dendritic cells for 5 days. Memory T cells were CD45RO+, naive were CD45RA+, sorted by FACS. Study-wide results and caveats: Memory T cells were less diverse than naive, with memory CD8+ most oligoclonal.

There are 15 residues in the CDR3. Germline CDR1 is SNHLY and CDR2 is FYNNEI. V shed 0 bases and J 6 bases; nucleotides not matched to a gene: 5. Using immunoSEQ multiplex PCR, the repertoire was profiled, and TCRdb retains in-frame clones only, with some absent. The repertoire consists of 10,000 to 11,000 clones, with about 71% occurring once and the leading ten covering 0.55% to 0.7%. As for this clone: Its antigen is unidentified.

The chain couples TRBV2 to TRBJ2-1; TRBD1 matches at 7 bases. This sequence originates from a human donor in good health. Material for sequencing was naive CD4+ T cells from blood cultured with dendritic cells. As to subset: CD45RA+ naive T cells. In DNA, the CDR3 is TGTGCCAGCAGTGAAGCGGGGACAGCTTCCAATGAGCAGTTCTTC. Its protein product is CASSEAGTASNEQFF. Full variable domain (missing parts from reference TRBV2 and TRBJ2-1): EPEVTQTPSHQVTQMGQEVILRCVPISNHLYFYWYRQILGQKVEFLVSFYNNEISEKSEIFDDQFSVERPDGSNFTLKIRSTKLEDSAMYFCASSEAGTASNEQFFGPGTRLTVL.